This T cell receptor (beta chain) was recovered during a study of CD8 T cells in Susac syndrome. This CDR3 spans 14 amino acids. CDR1 and CDR2 from the germline V gene are SGDLS and YYNGEE. V lost 0 bases to trimming and J lost 5 bases; unmatched junction nucleotides: 4. RNA was extracted with the RNeasy kit, and a quantity of about 0.5 to 1 ug was reverse transcribed using random hexamers. TCR beta CDR3 was amplified by immunoSEQ covering 54 Vbeta and 13 Jbeta. One entry per CDR3 protein results from TCRdb running MiXCR on the immunoSEQ multiplex PCR reads. In the table there are 75,000 to 100,000 distinct CDR3 sequences, just under 95% of which are singletons. The sequenced target, TCR beta, came from blood CD8+ and CD4+ T cells. Controls were healthy donors (matched for age and sex). TEMRA cells were enriched by FACS, and CD4+ and CD8+ T cells were negatively isolated.

The sequence was obtained from a human donor in good health. The source material was CD8+ T cells from PBMCs. The chain has TRBV9 and TRBJ2-5, with TRBD1 matching 7 bases. The CDR3 DNA reads as TGTGCCAGCAGCGTAGAAGGGGGCTCTGAGACCCAGTACTTC. Its translation: CASSVEGGSETQYF.